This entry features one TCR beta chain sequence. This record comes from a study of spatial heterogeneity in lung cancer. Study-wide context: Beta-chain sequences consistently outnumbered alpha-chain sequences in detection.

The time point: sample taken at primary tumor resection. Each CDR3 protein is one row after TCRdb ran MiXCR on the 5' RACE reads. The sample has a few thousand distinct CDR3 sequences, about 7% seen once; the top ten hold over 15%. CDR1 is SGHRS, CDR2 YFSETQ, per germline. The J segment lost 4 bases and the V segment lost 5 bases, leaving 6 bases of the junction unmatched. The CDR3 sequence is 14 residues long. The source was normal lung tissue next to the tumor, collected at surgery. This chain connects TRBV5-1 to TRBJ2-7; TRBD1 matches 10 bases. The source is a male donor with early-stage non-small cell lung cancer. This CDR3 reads CASRRGTGVYEQYF. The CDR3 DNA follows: TGCGCCAGCAGACGAGGGACAGGGGTGTACGAGCAGTACTTC.